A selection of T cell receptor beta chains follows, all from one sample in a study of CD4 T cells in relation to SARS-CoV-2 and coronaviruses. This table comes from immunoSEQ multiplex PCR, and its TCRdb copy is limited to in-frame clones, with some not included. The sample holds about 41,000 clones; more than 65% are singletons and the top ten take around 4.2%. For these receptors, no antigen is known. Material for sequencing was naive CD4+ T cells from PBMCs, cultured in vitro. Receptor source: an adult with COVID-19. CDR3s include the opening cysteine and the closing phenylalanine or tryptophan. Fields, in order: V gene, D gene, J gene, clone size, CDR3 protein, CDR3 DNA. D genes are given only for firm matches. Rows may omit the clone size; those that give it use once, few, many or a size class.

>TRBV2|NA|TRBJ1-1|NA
CASRATGNTEAFF
TGTGCCAGCAGAGCCACGGGGAACACTGAAGCTTTCTTT
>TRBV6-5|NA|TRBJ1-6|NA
CASSRGPQGSPLHF
TGTGCCAGTAGTAGGGGACCTCAAGGGTCACCCCTCCACTTT
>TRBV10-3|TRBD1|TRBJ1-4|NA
CAISGDSGWEKLFF
TGTGCCATCAGTGGGGACAGCGGGTGGGAAAAACTGTTTTTT
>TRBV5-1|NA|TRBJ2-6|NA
CASSLLRGGGSGANVLTF
TGCGCCAGCAGCTTGCTGAGAGGAGGGGGCTCTGGGGCCAACGTCCTGACTTTC
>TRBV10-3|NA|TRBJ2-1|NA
CATLAEGREQFF
TGTGCCACCCTGGCGGAGGGCCGCGAGCAGTTCTTC
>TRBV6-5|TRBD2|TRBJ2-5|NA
CAGASGSSETQYF
TGTGCCGGGGCTAGCGGGAGTTCTGAGACCCAGTACTTC
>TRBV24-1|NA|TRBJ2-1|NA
CATSVRDSHNEQFF
TGTGCCACCAGTGTCCGGGACTCCCACAATGAGCAGTTCTTC
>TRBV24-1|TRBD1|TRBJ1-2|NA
CATSDSIDRGPAGYTF
TGTGCCACCAGTGATTCAATAGACAGGGGGCCGGCTGGCTACACCTTC
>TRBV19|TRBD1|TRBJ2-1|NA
CASRLQGARMGNEQFF
TGTGCCAGTAGACTACAGGGGGCGAGGATGGGCAATGAGCAGTTCTTC
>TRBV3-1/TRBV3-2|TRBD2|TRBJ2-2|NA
CASSQTSGTGELFF
TGTGCCAGCAGCCAAACTAGCGGAACCGGGGAGCTGTTTTTT
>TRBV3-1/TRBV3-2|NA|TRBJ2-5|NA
CASSQEGRPQETQYF
TGTGCCAGCAGCCAAGAGGGTAGGCCCCAAGAGACCCAGTACTTC
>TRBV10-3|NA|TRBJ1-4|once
CAISEPSRGEKLFF
TGTGCCATCAGTGAGCCCTCGAGGGGTGAAAAACTGTTTTTT
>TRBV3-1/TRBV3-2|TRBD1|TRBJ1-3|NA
CASSHGTGTSGNTIYF
TGTGCCAGCAGCCACGGGACAGGGACAAGTGGAAACACCATATATTTT
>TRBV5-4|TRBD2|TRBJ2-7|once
CASSPALGGSIYEQYF
TGTGCCAGCAGCCCGGCGCTCGGCGGGAGTATCTACGAGCAGTACTTC
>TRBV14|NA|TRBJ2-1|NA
CASSHANEQFF
TGTGCCAGCAGCCATGCAAATGAGCAGTTCTTC
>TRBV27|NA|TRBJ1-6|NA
CASSLKAGGNSPLHF
TGTGCCAGCAGCCTCAAAGCGGGGGGGAATTCACCCCTCCACTTT
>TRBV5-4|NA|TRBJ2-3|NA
CASSSGQRGTDTQYF
TGTGCCAGCAGCTCTGGACAGAGAGGCACAGATACGCAGTATTTT
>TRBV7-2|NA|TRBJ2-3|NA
CASSLLSAGTDTQYF
TGTGCCAGCAGCTTACTAAGCGCTGGCACAGATACGCAGTATTTT
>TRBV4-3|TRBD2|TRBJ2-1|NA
CASSQLAGVAYNEQFF
TGCGCCAGCAGCCAGTTAGCGGGAGTCGCCTACAATGAGCAGTTCTTC
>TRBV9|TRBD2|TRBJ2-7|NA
CASSPRTSIYEQYF
TGTGCCAGCAGCCCCAGGACTAGCATCTACGAGCAGTACTTC
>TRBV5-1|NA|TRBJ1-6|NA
CASSLAAPSTYNSPLHF
TGCGCCAGCAGCTTGGCGGCCCCGAGCACCTATAATTCACCCCTCCACTTT
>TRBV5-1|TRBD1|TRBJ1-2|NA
CASNDQQGISGYTF
TGCGCCAGCAACGACCAACAGGGGATTAGTGGCTACACCTTC
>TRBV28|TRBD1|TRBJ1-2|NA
CASRVTGYGYTF
TGTGCCAGCAGGGTGACAGGGTATGGCTACACCTTC
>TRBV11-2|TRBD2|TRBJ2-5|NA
CASSLIYGGSGTPETQYF
TGTGCCAGCAGCTTAATTTACGGAGGGAGCGGGACCCCTGAGACCCAGTACTTC
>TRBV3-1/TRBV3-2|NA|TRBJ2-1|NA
CASSPGDSYNEQFF
TGTGCCAGCAGCCCGGGGGACTCCTACAATGAGCAGTTCTTC
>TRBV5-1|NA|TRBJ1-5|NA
CASSLAGTPNQPQHF
TGCGCCAGCAGCTTGGCCGGGACACCGAATCAGCCCCAGCATTTT
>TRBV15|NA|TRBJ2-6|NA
CATSRDSLFSGANVLTF
TGTGCCACCAGCAGAGATTCCCTGTTCTCTGGGGCCAACGTCCTGACTTTC
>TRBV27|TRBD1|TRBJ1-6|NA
CASRAETGYNSPLHF
TGTGCCAGCAGGGCCGAGACAGGGTATAATTCACCCCTCCACTTT
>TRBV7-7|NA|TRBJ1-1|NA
CASSPGTGEAFF
TGTGCTAGCAGCCCAGGGACGGGTGAAGCTTTCTTT
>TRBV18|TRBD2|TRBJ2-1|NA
CASSPSSRLAGNNEQFF
TGTGCCAGCTCACCCTCGAGCAGGCTAGCGGGAAACAATGAGCAGTTCTTC
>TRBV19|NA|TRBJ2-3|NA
CASSLAGSTDTQYF
TGTGCCAGTAGCCTGGCTGGGAGCACAGATACGCAGTATTTT
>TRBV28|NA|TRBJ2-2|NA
CASSNNRFGELFF
TGTGCCAGCAGTAACAACAGGTTCGGGGAGCTGTTTTTT
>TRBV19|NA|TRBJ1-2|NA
CASFPSYGYTF
TGTGCCAGTTTTCCATCCTATGGCTACACCTTC
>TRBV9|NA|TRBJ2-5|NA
CASSVDGYQETQYF
TGTGCCAGCAGCGTAGATGGGTACCAAGAGACCCAGTACTTC
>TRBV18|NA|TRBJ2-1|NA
CASSPDGSPYNEQFF
TGTGCCAGCTCACCGGACGGGAGTCCCTACAATGAGCAGTTCTTC
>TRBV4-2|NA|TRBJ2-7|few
CASSQATQGSYEQYF
TGTGCCAGCAGCCAAGCAACCCAGGGCTCCTACGAGCAGTACTTC
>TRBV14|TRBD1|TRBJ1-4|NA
CASSPGTGVPNEKLFF
TGTGCCAGCAGTCCCGGGACAGGGGTCCCGAATGAAAAACTGTTTTTT
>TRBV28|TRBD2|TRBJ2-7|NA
CASSLGLAGESSYEQYF
TGTGCCAGCAGTTTAGGGCTAGCGGGAGAGAGCTCCTACGAGCAGTACTTC
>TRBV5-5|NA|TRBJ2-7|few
CASSYPGYEQYF
TGTGCCAGCAGCTACCCGGGCTACGAGCAGTACTTC
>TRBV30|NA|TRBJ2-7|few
CAWSPYSYEQYF
TGTGCCTGGAGCCCCTACTCCTACGAGCAGTACTTC
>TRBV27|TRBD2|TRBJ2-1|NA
CASSPGTSGSNEQFF
TGTGCCAGCAGTCCCGGGACTAGCGGGAGCAATGAGCAGTTCTTC
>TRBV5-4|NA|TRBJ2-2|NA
CASSSRPAGPQAGELFF
TGTGCCAGCAGCTCCCGGCCGGCGGGCCCCCAGGCCGGGGAGCTGTTTTTT
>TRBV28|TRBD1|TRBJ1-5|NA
CASGGTGFNQPQHF
TGTGCCAGCGGCGGGACAGGGTTCAATCAGCCCCAGCATTTT
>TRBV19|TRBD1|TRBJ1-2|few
CASGGTGTDNYGYTF
TGTGCCAGTGGGGGGACCGGGACAGACAACTATGGCTACACCTTC
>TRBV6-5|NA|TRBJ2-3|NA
CASLGPGTDTQYF
TGTGCCAGCCTCGGACCCGGGACAGATACGCAGTATTTT
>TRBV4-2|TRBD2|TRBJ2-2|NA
CASSQEGLAGVFGELFF
TGTGCCAGCAGCCAAGAAGGCCTAGCGGGAGTCTTCGGGGAGCTGTTTTTT
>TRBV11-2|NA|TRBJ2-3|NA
CASSLGGRGVLRDTQYF
TGTGCCAGCAGCCTTGGTGGGCGAGGGGTATTGAGAGATACGCAGTATTTT
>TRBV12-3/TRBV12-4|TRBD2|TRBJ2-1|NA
CASGLAGLEQFF
TGTGCCAGCGGGCTAGCGGGACTTGAGCAGTTCTTC
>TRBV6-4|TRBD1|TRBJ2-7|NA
CARLPPGQGAYEQYF
TGTGCCAGACTTCCCCCGGGACAGGGAGCCTACGAGCAGTACTTC
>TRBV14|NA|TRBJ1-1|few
CASSQVGWNTEAFF
TGTGCCAGCAGCCAAGTCGGGTGGAACACTGAAGCTTTCTTT
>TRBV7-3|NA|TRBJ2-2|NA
CASSLTPETIWECNTGELFF
TGTGCCAGCAGCTTGACACCTGAGACTATCTGGGAGTGTAACACCGGGGAGCTGTTTTTT
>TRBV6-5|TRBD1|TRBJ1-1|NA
CASRVSGQGVVEAFF
TGTGCCAGCAGAGTATCGGGACAGGGAGTAGTTGAAGCTTTCTTT
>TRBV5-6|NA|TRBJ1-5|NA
CASSSTGYNQPQHF
TGTGCCAGCAGCTCTACAGGCTACAATCAGCCCCAGCATTTT
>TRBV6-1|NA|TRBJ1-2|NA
CASSEGMAGYGYTF
TGTGCCAGCAGTGAAGGCATGGCGGGTTATGGCTACACCTTC